Listed here are 7 T cell receptor beta chains from one sample, sequenced in a study of T cell repertoires in cytomegalovirus infection. TCRdb re-called the reads with MiXCR, one entry per CDR3 protein. The sample contains around 900,000 distinct CDR3 sequences, 30% to 40% of which appear only once. Their antigens are not known. Sequenced material: cultured CD8+ T cells from PBMCs, taken from culture after CMV antigen stimulation. These receptors all come from a human donor in good health (CMV status not recorded). Some clones in this sample may be carry-over from other donors' samples.

The V and J genes are TRBV5-1 and TRBJ2-3, with 13 bases fitting TRBD2. The CDR3 length is 17 residues. The J segment lost 2 bases and the V segment lost 0 bases, leaving 3 bases of the junction unmatched. Germline CDR1 reads SGHRS; CDR2 reads YFSETQ. CDR3 protein: CASSLAGLAGTTDTQYF. CDR3 sequence (DNA): TGCGCCAGCAGCTTGGCGGGACTAGCGGGGACCACAGATACGCAGTATTTT.

The rearrangement uses TRBV7-9 and TRBJ2-7; D not certain. The CDR3 covers 16 residues. Germline V lookup: CDR1 SEHNR, CDR2 FQNEAQ (reference sequence). V was clipped by 1 base and J by 5 bases, with 18 bases between them. CDR3 sequence reads: CASSLGPPDPYNEQYF. The DNA of the CDR3 is TGTGCCAGCAGCTTAGGCCCTCCTGACCCCTATAACGAGCAGTACTTC.

The V gene is TRBV27, the J gene TRBJ1-6; D is undetermined. Trimming removed 0 bases at V and 7 bases at J, with 16 bases between. Germline loops: CDR1 MNHEY, CDR2 SMNVEV (reference sequence). The CDR3 sequence is 17 residues long. CDR3 in amino acids: CASSLSNNYRRNSPLHF. The CDR3 coding sequence is TGTGCCAGCAGTTTATCTAATAATTACCGGCGGAATTCACCCCTCCACTTT.

The table lists this clonotype with a few counts. This chain connects TRBV12-3 or TRBV12-4 to TRBJ2-1; 8 bases line up with TRBD2. Unmatched junction bases numbered 2, after V lost 8 bases and J lost 2 bases. The CDR3 runs to 13 residues. In nucleotides, the CDR3 is TGTGCCAGCCAGGGACTAGCCTACAATGAGCAGTTCTTC. Its translation is CASQGLAYNEQFF.

This clonotype showed up many times. V usage is TRBV9 and J usage is TRBJ2-7; no clear D gene. The V end was cut by 4 bases, the J end by 5 bases, with 16 bases between. Per germline, CDR1 SGDLS and CDR2 YYNGEE. The CDR3 is made up of 14 amino acids. The CDR3 here is CASSTHRTGNEQYF. CDR3 DNA: TGTGCCAGCAGCACCCATCGGACGGGCAACGAGCAGTACTTC.

Many counts were recorded for this clonotype. The V and J genes are TRBV7-9 and TRBJ1-1; a weak D match, TRBD1 (5 bases). The V end was cut by 4 bases, the J end by 5 bases, with 11 bases between. The length of the CDR3 is 13 residues. Looked up from germline, CDR1 is SEHNR and CDR2 is FQNEAQ (reference sequence). CDR3 protein: CASSSQGVTEAFF. The CDR3 DNA reads TGTGCCAGCAGCTCTCAGGGTGTTACTGAAGCTTTCTTT.

This clonotype was picked up a small number of times. The gene calls are TRBV7-9 and TRBJ2-1; TRBD2 agrees at 10 bases. Germline V CDR1 and CDR2: SEHNR, FQNEAQ (reference sequence). Unmatched junction bases numbered 7, after V lost 5 bases and J lost 15 bases. The CDR3 runs to 12 residues. CDR3 sequence: CASSERLAGPFF. The CDR3 DNA sequence: TGTGCCAGCAGCGAAAGACTAGCGGGTCCGTTCTTC.